The 32 T cell receptor beta chains below were found in one sample sequenced in a study of blood T cell repertoires in COVID-19. TCRdb's copy holds only in-frame clones and misses some; the assay was immunoSEQ multiplex PCR. Of 210,000 or so clones in the sample, 80% to 90% are singletons; the top ten hold 7.6%. The material sequenced was peripheral blood. Receptor source: a woman between 50 and 59 years old with active or convalescent COVID-19.

V is TRBV7-9 and J is TRBJ2-2; 9 bases map to TRBD1. J was trimmed by 2 bases and V by 8 bases; bases with no gene match: 6. The CDR3 length is 15 residues. Germline CDR1 and CDR2: SEHNR and FQNEAQ (reference sequence). CDR3: CASRPGQGNTGELFF. CDR3 coding DNA: TGTGCCAGCCGGCCGGGACAGGGAAACACCGGGGAGCTGTTTTTT.

This clone has a handful of counts. The chain is built from TRBV28 and TRBJ2-7; 8 positions agree with TRBD2. The germline V gene has CDR1 MDHEN and CDR2 SYDVKM. The CDR3 consists of 16 residues. V shed 1 base, J shed 0 bases, and the junction held 5 bases outside the gene matches. The CDR3 region has the DNA TGTGCCAGCAGTTTATTATCGGGAGGGAGCTCCTACGAGCAGTACTTC. It codes for CASSLLSGGSSYEQYF.

CDR3 region: CASSPGQGRTGANVLTF. In DNA, the CDR3 is TGCGCCAGCAGCCCAGGACAGGGTCGGACTGGGGCCAACGTCCTGACTTTC. The chain has TRBV5-1 and TRBJ2-6; 8 bases agree with TRBD1. Germline-derived CDR1 and CDR2 are SGHRS and YFSETQ. This CDR3 spans 17 amino acids. Trimming cost V 4 bases and J 2 bases; bases outside gene matches: 8.

This clone appeared a single time. V usage is TRBV19 and J usage is TRBJ1-2, with D possibly matching TRBD1 (5 bases). With 3 bases removed from V and 3 bases from J, the gap between germline ends came to 14 bases. The CDR3 contains 15 residues. CDR1 and CDR2 from the germline V gene are LNHDA and SQIVND (reference sequence). The CDR3 sequence: CASSMEGRPHYGYTF. The CDR3 bases are TGTGCCAGTAGTATGGAGGGACGGCCTCACTATGGCTACACCTTC.

This clone was picked up one time. The V call is TRBV30, the J call TRBJ1-5, with D possibly matching TRBD1 (6 bases). Trimming left V 0 bases short and J 0 bases short, with 12 bases between. Per germline, CDR1 GTSNPN and CDR2 SVGIG (reference sequence). The CDR3 extends over 16 amino acids. CDR3 in amino acids: CAWSVGGASSNQPQHF. DNA of the CDR3: TGTGCCTGGAGTGTGGGGGGGGCTTCTAGCAATCAGCCCCAGCATTTT.

The rearrangement joins TRBV6-1 to TRBJ2-7, with D perhaps TRBD1 (6 bases). V was clipped by 2 bases and J by 5 bases, with 19 bases between them. The CDR3 has 16 residues. CDR1 is MNHNS, CDR2 SASEGT, per germline. CDR3 sequence reads: CASSEFLVGRGNEQYV. For the CDR3, the DNA is TGTGCCAGCAGTGAATTTCTGGTCGGCAGGGGAAACGAGCAGTACGTC.

The rearrangement links TRBV9 to TRBJ1-1; D is uncertain. CDR3 length equals 12 residues. The germline V gene has CDR1 SGDLS and CDR2 YYNGEE. The V end lost 4 bases, the J end lost 9 bases, and 13 bases lay between the germline ends. The CDR3, as DNA: TGTGCCAGCAGCCCTCCTGAGGGAAAAGCTTTCTTT. Amino acid sequence: CASSPPEGKAFF.

The chain employs TRBV18 and TRBJ2-2; perhaps TRBD2 as D (5 bases). This CDR3 has 14 amino acids. The germline V gene encodes CDR1 KGHSH and CDR2 LQKENI. Trimming left V 0 bases short and J 5 bases short, with 7 bases between. CDR3 coding DNA: TGTGCCAGCTCACCACCGGGGAGTACCGGGGAGCTGTTTTTT. Protein: CASSPPGSTGELFF.

Only one count was recorded for this clone. This chain links TRBV29-1 with TRBJ2-2; D ambiguous. The germline V and J ends were trimmed by 3 bases and 6 bases, with 5 bases remaining between them. CDR1 SQVTM and CDR2 ANQGSEA come from the germline V gene. The CDR3 covers 11 residues. The CDR3 DNA sequence: TGCAGCGTTGATCAGGCCGGGGAGCTGTTTTTT. The encoded protein is CSVDQAGELFF.

This chain connects TRBV2 to TRBJ2-6, with 8 bases identical to TRBD1. Unmatched junction bases numbered 9, after V lost 6 bases and J lost 2 bases. This CDR3 comprises 17 residues. Germline V gene lookup returns CDR1 SNHLY and CDR2 FYNNEI. CDR3 amino acids: CASSSERQGTGANVLTF. CDR3 in DNA: TGTGCCAGCAGCTCCGAACGACAGGGGACTGGGGCCAACGTCCTGACTTTC.

This clone was detected only a few times. The chain has TRBV5-4 and TRBJ2-5, with 7 bases identical to TRBD2. This CDR3 has 15 amino acids. CDR1 SGHNT and CDR2 YYREEE come from the germline V gene (reference sequence). J lost 5 bases, V lost 0 bases, and 7 bases had no gene match. The CDR3 DNA is TGTGCCAGCAGCTTGGGCGCGGGAGTTTTCGAGACCCAGTACTTC. Translated: CASSLGAGVFETQYF.

The rearrangement links TRBV9 to TRBJ2-1; 10 nucleotides line up with TRBD2. The V segment lost 3 bases and the J segment 7 bases; nucleotides outside the gene matches: 10. CDR3 size: 16 residues. CDR1 SGDLS and CDR2 YYNGEE come from the germline V gene. DNA of the CDR3: TGTGCCAGCAGCGCAGCAAGGAGCGGGAGGGGGAATGAGCAGTTCTTC. This gives the protein CASSAARSGRGNEQFF.

This clone was counted a few times. The chain joins TRBV29-1 to TRBJ1-2, with a weak D call TRBD1 (5 bases). CDR3 length equals 12 residues. Trimming cost V 3 bases and J 3 bases, with 8 bases left between them. The germline gives CDR1 SQVTM, CDR2 ANQGSEA. DNA for the CDR3: TGCAGCGTTGAGATAGGGGACTATGGCTACACCTTC. It specifies CSVEIGDYGYTF. Using reference TRBV29-1 and TRBJ1-2 for the parts outside the CDR3, the full variable domain is SAVISQKPSRDICQRGTSLTIQCQVDSQVTMMFWYRQQPGQSLTLIATANQGSEATYESGFVIDKFPISRPNLTFSTLTVSNMSPEDSSIYLCSVEIGDYGYTFGSGTRLTVV.

This clone has just one count. J is TRBJ1-1 and V is TRBV4-2; D gene ambiguous. The CDR3 covers 13 residues. Germline-derived CDR1 and CDR2 are LGHNA and YNFKEQ. The V end lost 1 base, the J end lost 1 base, and 4 bases lay between the germline ends. The CDR3 sequence is CASSQVANTEAFF. Here the CDR3 DNA reads TGTGCCAGCAGCCAAGTGGCGAACACTGAAGCTTTCTTT.

The V and J genes are TRBV10-3 and TRBJ2-4, with 12 nucleotides matching TRBD2. The germline V gene has CDR1 ENHRY and CDR2 SYGVKD. The CDR3 runs 13 residues. V was clipped by 6 bases and J by 9 bases; unmatched bases: 3. The CDR3 DNA is TGTGCCATCAGACTAGCGGGAGGCGGCATTCAGTACTTC. It codes for CAIRLAGGGIQYF.

This chain links TRBV6-5 with TRBJ1-2; 7 bases agree with TRBD1. The germline gives CDR1 MNHEY, CDR2 SVGAGI. With V trimmed by 6 bases and J by 5 bases, 12 bases remained unmatched. CDR3 length: 15 amino acids. DNA for the CDR3: TGTGCCAGCAGGGGGACCGTGACAGGGTTGTATGGCTACACCTTC. It is translated as CASRGTVTGLYGYTF.

V gene TRBV18 combines with J gene TRBJ2-6; 7 bases map to TRBD1. Unmatched junction bases numbered 14, after V lost 0 bases and J lost 15 bases. The germline gives CDR1 KGHSH, CDR2 LQKENI. The CDR3 covers 16 residues. The CDR3 spells CASSPPETGNQQGLTF. The CDR3 coding sequence is TGTGCCAGCTCACCACCCGAGACAGGGAATCAACAGGGCCTGACTTTC.

The rearrangement links TRBV6-4 to TRBJ1-5; a possible D gene is TRBD1 (5 bases). The CDR3 runs to 15 residues. Trimming left V 4 bases short and J 4 bases short, with 14 bases between. Germline assignment: CDR1 MRHNA and CDR2 SNTAGT. CDR3: CASSVEAGGNQPQHF. The DNA of the CDR3 is TGTGCCAGCAGTGTGGAGGCGGGGGGGAATCAGCCCCAGCATTTT.

In the case of this clone: The sample carries other DNA sequences with the same CDR3. This chain's CDR3 is CASSQAGYGNTIYF. CDR3 nucleotide sequence: TGTGCCAGCAGCCAAGCGGGGTATGGAAACACCATATATTTT. The rearrangement uses TRBV3-1 (or the pseudogene TRBV3-2) and TRBJ1-3; D call uncertain. Trimming took off 1 base at V and 3 bases at J, with 7 bases between the two ends. Germline CDR1 and CDR2: LGHDT and YNNKEL (reference sequence). This CDR3 contains 14 residues.

The chain is built from TRBV5-6 and TRBJ1-6, with D unclear. This CDR3 region has 17 residues. V lost 0 bases and J lost 0, with 10 bases in between. Germline values: CDR1 SGHDT, CDR2 YYEEEE. CDR3 in amino acids: CASSLGRSGSYNSPLHF. DNA for the CDR3: TGTGCCAGCAGCTTGGGCCGGTCGGGCTCCTATAATTCACCCCTCCACTTT.

The gene calls are TRBV27 and TRBJ2-3, with 14 bases matching TRBD2. This CDR3 contains 16 residues. V lost 7 bases and J lost 8; bases outside the gene matches: 11. Germline loops: CDR1 MNHEY, CDR2 SMNVEV (reference sequence). The CDR3 loop is CASTRTSGGPLATQYF. The CDR3 DNA reads as TGTGCCAGCACCCGGACTAGCGGGGGGCCATTAGCTACGCAGTATTTT.

DNA for the CDR3: TGCGCCAGCAGCTTGGATCCGAGAATGAACACTGAAGCTTTCTTT. Its translation: CASSLDPRMNTEAFF. The chain employs TRBV5-1 and TRBJ1-1, with no clear D. Germline-derived CDR1 and CDR2 are SGHRS and YFSETQ. This CDR3 has 15 amino acids. The V and J ends lost 0 bases and 0 bases respectively, with 9 bases between them.

The chain is built from TRBV6-5 and TRBJ1-5, with 7 bases fitting TRBD1. Germline CDR1 MNHEY, CDR2 SVGAGI. The CDR3 totals 15 residues. V trimming: 5 bases; J trimming: 4 bases; junction bases outside the gene matches: 8. The CDR3 DNA follows: TGTGCCAGCAGTCTGACAGGGAGTAGGAATCAGCCCCAGCATTTT. Protein: CASSLTGSRNQPQHF.

V usage is TRBV6-5 and J usage is TRBJ1-4, with 7 positions matching TRBD1. Germline V gene sequence: CDR1 MNHEY, CDR2 SVGAGI. The length of the CDR3 is 13 residues. Trimming at V came to 6 bases and at J to 8 bases, leaving 6 bases not matched to a gene. The DNA for the CDR3 is TGTGCCAGCAGCTACAGGGGTAGGGAAAAACTGTTTTTT. Translation gives CASSYRGREKLFF.

The CDR3 region has the DNA TGTGCCAGCAGCTTCGCTGGACAGGGGGCGAAGGGCTACACCTTC. Its protein is CASSFAGQGAKGYTF. This sequence joins TRBV11-2 and TRBJ1-2, with 11 bases fitting TRBD1. The trim removed 3 bases at V and 8 bases at J, leaving 8 bases unmatched. Germline V gives CDR1 SGHAT, CDR2 FQNNGV. CDR3 length: 15 amino acids.

The V and J genes are TRBV2 and TRBJ2-7; TRBD1 matches 10 bases. From germline, CDR1 is SNHLY and CDR2 FYNNEI. The CDR3 loop spans 13 amino acids. V shed 10 bases, J shed 2 bases, and the junction held 5 bases outside the gene matches. CDR3 sequence reads: CATGQGRAYEQYF. Here the CDR3 DNA reads TGTGCCACGGGACAGGGGAGGGCCTACGAGCAGTACTTC.

CDR3 residues: CASSPTGVRKSYNEQFF. As DNA, the CDR3 is TGCGCCAGCAGTCCGACAGGGGTACGCAAATCCTACAATGAGCAGTTCTTC. The rearrangement links TRBV10-1 to TRBJ2-1, with TRBD1 identical over 8 bases. V trimming: 5 bases; J trimming: 1 base; junction bases outside the gene matches: 10. CDR1 and CDR2 from the germline V gene are WNHNN and SYGVQD (reference sequence). This CDR3 has 17 amino acids.

Only a few counts were recorded for this clone. This rearrangement joins TRBV6-5 to TRBJ1-2, with D tentatively TRBD1 (5 bases). This CDR3 region has 15 residues. Germline values: CDR1 MNHEY, CDR2 SVGAGI. Trimming stripped 4 bases from V and 1 base from J, with 13 bases between. CDR3 in amino acids: CASSSGDSYNYGYTF. CDR3 sequence (DNA): TGTGCCAGCAGTTCCGGGGACTCATATAACTATGGCTACACCTTC.

CDR3 nucleotide sequence: TGTGCCAGTAGTCCTACGACTGGGAGCTCCTACAATGAGCAGTTCTTC. This sequence encodes CASSPTTGSSYNEQFF. This chain links TRBV19 with TRBJ2-1, with TRBD2 as a possible D gene (5 bases). Germline CDR1 and CDR2: LNHDA and SQIVND (reference sequence). This CDR3 has 16 amino acids. The V gene lost 5 bases and the J gene lost 0 bases, with 14 bases spanning the gap.

The J gene is TRBJ2-5, the V gene TRBV29-1; a possible D gene is TRBD2 (5 bases). CDR1 is SQVTM, CDR2 ANQGSEA, per germline. The CDR3 consists of 15 residues. Trimming shortened V by 3 bases and J by 4 bases, and 18 bases separated the two germline ends. The DNA of the CDR3 is TGCAGCGTTGACCACAAGCGCTGGGGAGTAGAGACCCAGTACTTC. Protein: CSVDHKRWGVETQYF.

CDR3 DNA sequence: TGTGCCAGCAGTTTTACGGGAGGCACTGAAGCTTTCTTT. Amino acid sequence: CASSFTGGTEAFF. V usage is TRBV12-3 or TRBV12-4 and J usage is TRBJ1-1, with D uncertain. CDR3 length: 13 amino acids. V was cut by 3 bases and J by 4 bases, with 9 bases left in between.

The J gene is TRBJ2-7, the V gene TRBV30; TRBD1 aligns across 7 bases. The CDR3 runs to 14 residues. Germline V gene sequence: CDR1 GTSNPN, CDR2 SVGIG (reference sequence). The trim removed 0 bases at V and 2 bases at J, leaving 4 bases unmatched. The CDR3 DNA reads as TGTGCCTGGAGTGTTGAGGGGGCTGCCTACGAGCAGTACTTC. Protein product: CAWSVEGAAYEQYF.